This T cell receptor (beta chain) came from a study of neurological immune-mediated disorders. Via MiXCR, TCRdb re-called the 5' RACE reads, giving one row per CDR3 protein. The repertoire holds 77,000 or so distinct CDR3 sequences, with around 9.9% as singletons. Germline V gene data show CDR1 as MDHEN and CDR2 as SYDVKM. V was pared by 2 bases and J by 4 bases, with 14 bases between. The CDR3 runs 15 residues. This clonotype has a count of ten or more. The clonotype comes from a middle-aged man in good health. V is TRBV28 and J is TRBJ2-5; no definite D call. The sequencing input was PBMCs. The CDR3, as DNA: TGTGCCAGCAGTTTAGCTACTAATCGCCCAGAGACCCAGTACTTC. This translates into CASSLATNRPETQYF.